A single count supports the clone carrying this T cell receptor (beta chain). No antigen is known for it. The sample is drawn from a study of beta chain features in type 1 diabetes. The study's findings and limits: Shorter TCRB CDR3s, moderately but significantly so, marked every one of the four CD4+ subsets in Type 1 diabetes patients. VDJ junctions from patients with type 1 diabetes contained fewer insertions and more deletions.

CD45RO/CCR7/CD25/CD127/CD95/CD27 staining was used to isolate CD4+ naive, central memory, regulatory and stem cell-like memory cells by sorting. Isolated RNA was reverse transcribed in full, so expressed TCRB transcripts were sequenced. Sequencing used immunoSEQ multiplex PCR; TCRdb keeps in-frame clones, though not all of them. The data contain some 270,000 clones, 14% of them seen just once; the ten biggest clones take up about 0.026%. Specimen: naive CD4+ T cells from blood. The sequence came from a woman aged 35 to 49 in good health.

The CDR3 bases are TGTGCCAGCAGCTCGGGGGGCCCCCAAGAGACCCAGTACTTC. As protein: CASSSGGPQETQYF. The chain employs TRBV6-5 and TRBJ2-5; possible D gene TRBD2, 7 bases. This CDR3 has 14 residues. The germline CDR1 and CDR2 sequences are MNHEY and SVGAGI. Trimming cost V 6 bases and J 1 base, with 12 bases left between them.